The entry below describes one T cell receptor beta chain. How the authors handled the data: Reference gene primer amplification in the assay estimated nucleated cell counts. Sequencing used immunoSEQ multiplex PCR; TCRdb keeps in-frame clones, though not all of them. V, J and clone size reflect that table, while D and trimming were determined from the DNA. The sample has 40,000 or so clones, roughly 80% seen once. The CDR3 is 13 residues long. Germline loops: CDR1 MNHEY, CDR2 SVGEGT. Trimming left V 3 bases short and J 6 bases short, with 12 bases between. This entry comes from a study of blood T cell repertoires in COVID-19. Study-wide context: The cDNA or gDNA used as material had been derived from T cells, B-cell-depleted T cells, or PBMCs.

Specimen: peripheral blood. The chain combines TRBV6-2 or TRBV6-3 with TRBJ2-7, with D possibly TRBD2 on 5 matching bases. This TCR was sampled from a middle-aged man with active COVID-19. The CDR3 sequence is CASSYREKGEQYF. DNA for the CDR3: TGTGCCAGCAGTTATCGGGAAAAAGGCGAGCAGTACTTC.